This TCR beta chain was recorded in a study of T cell responses to AZD1222 COVID-19 vaccine. Findings and caveats of the study: Females outnumbered males among donors, who were mostly white British; clonal diversity was possibly underestimated.

Assay: immunoSEQ multiplex PCR; the TCRdb copy retains only in-frame clones and omits some. The table includes some 86,000 clones, 65% to 85% detected once. This CDR3 contains 13 residues. CDR1 is MNHEY and CDR2 is SVGAGI in the germline V gene. The trim removed 8 bases at V and 0 bases at J, leaving 4 bases unmatched. On this clone: The antigen is not known.

This receptor was obtained from an adult in good health. The sequencing used peripheral blood, collected on day 0 of AZD1222 vaccination. The V and J genes are TRBV6-5 and TRBJ2-7; TRBD1 aligns across 7 bases. CDR3 nucleotide sequence: TGTGCCAGCGGGACAGCCATCTCCTACGAGCAGTACTTC. It specifies CASGTAISYEQYF.